This T cell receptor beta chain was observed in a study of vaccination effects on CD4 cells after COVID-19. Sequencing followed a ViraFEST assay step that expanded antigen-specific CD4+ T cells with viral peptide pools. The authors isolated CD4+ T cells after 10 days of culture. Absence of prior SARS-CoV-2 infection characterized the vaccine recipients, who showed negative nucleocapsid antibodies. Culturing of two million PBMC per well took place with about 9 IU/ml IL-2 and around 10 ug/ml peptides. Profiling relied on immunoSEQ multiplex PCR, and the TCRdb table lists in-frame clones only, not all of them. The sample lists around 63,000 clones; about 71% were seen once. Study-level findings and limits: Sampling in the study covered few convalescent patients and included no early post-infection timepoints.

Germline V CDR1 and CDR2: MDHEN, SYDVKM. The ends were cut back, 6 bases at V and 8 bases at J, with 13 bases in the middle. The CDR3 length is 13 residues. About this clone: Its matching antigen is unknown.

The TCR sequence derives from a human donor who received a COVID-19 vaccine. This sequence joins TRBV28 and TRBJ1-4, with a possible D match to TRBD1 (5 bases). The material sequenced was CD4+ T cells from PBMCs cultured with HCoV-OC43 spike peptides, taken before COVID-19 vaccination. Subset meaning: HCoV-OC43 spike overlapping peptide pool stimulation. The CDR3, as DNA: TGTGCCAGCAGGGCCTCACAGGAGGAAAAACTGTTTTTT. It codes for CASRASQEEKLFF.